The clone carrying this T cell receptor (beta chain) came up a few times. Its cognate antigen is unknown. This record belongs to a study of T cell repertoires in cytomegalovirus infection. The ends lost 3 bases at V and 3 bases at J; junction bases unmatched: 13. This CDR3 has 17 residues. Per the germline V gene, CDR1 is MNHEY and CDR2 is SMNVEV (reference sequence). TCRdb fed the reads into MiXCR, producing one record per CDR3 protein. The repertoire has roughly 990,000 distinct CDR3 sequences, about 33% of them found once; the top ten carry around 15%. The receptor's source is a human donor in good health (CMV status not recorded). Some clones in this sample may be carry-over from other donors' samples. The chain couples TRBV27 to TRBJ1-1, with 7 bases lining up with TRBD1. The sample in question was cultured CD8+ T cells from PBMCs, obtained from culture after CMV antigen stimulation. The CDR3: CASSLTRDRIYDTEAFF. CDR3 nucleotide sequence: TGTGCCAGCAGTTTGACCCGGGACAGAATCTACGACACTGAAGCTTTCTTT.